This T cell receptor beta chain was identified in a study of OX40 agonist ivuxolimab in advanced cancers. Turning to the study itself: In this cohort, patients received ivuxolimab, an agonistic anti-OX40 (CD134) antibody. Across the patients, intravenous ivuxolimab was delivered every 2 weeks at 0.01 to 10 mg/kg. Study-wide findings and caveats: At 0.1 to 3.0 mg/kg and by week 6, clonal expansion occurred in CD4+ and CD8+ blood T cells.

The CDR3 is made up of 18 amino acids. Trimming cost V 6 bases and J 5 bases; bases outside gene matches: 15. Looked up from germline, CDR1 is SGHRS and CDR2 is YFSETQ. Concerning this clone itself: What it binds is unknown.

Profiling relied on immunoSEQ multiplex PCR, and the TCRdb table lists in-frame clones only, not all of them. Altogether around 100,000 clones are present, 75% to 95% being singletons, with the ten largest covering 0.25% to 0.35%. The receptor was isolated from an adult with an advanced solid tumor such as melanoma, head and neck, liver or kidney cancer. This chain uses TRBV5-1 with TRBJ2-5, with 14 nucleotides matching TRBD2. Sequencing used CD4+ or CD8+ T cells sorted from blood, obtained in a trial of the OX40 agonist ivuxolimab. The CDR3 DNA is TGCGCCAGCATCCCCGCGGGGACTAGCGGGAGTGGGCGTGAGACCCAGTACTTC. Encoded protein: CASIPAGTSGSGRETQYF.